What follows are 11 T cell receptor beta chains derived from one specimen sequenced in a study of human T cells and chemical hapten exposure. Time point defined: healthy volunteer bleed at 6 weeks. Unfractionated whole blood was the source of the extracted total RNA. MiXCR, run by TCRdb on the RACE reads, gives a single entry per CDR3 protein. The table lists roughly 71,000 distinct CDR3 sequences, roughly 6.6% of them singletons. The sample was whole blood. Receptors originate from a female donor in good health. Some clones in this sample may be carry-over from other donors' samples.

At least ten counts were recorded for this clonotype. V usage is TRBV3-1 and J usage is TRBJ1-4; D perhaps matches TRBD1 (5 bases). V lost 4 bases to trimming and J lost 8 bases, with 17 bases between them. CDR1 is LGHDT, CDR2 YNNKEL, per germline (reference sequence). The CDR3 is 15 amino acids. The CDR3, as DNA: TGTGCCAGCAGCCTCCAGACAGCCCTAGGGGAAAAACTGTTTTTT. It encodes CASSLQTALGEKLFF.

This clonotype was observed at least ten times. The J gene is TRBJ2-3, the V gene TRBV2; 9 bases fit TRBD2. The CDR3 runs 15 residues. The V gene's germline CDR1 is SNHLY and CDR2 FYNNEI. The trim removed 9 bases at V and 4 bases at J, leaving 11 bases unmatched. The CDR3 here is CASRNSGSGADTQYF. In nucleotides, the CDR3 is TGTGCCAGTCGAAATAGCGGGAGTGGGGCAGATACGCAGTATTTT.

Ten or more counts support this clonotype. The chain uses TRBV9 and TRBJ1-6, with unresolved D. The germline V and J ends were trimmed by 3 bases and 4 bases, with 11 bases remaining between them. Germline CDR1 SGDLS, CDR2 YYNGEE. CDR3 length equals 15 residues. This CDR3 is CASSGAPTYNSPLHF. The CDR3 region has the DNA TGTGCCAGCAGCGGTGCGCCCACTTATAATTCACCCCTCCACTTT.

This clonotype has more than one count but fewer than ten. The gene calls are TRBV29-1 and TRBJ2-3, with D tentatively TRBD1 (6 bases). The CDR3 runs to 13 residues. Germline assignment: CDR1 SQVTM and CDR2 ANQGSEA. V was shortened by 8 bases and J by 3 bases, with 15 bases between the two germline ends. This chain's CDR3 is CSYYRVRTDTQYF. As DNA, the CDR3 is TGCAGCTACTACAGGGTTCGGACAGATACGCAGTATTTT.

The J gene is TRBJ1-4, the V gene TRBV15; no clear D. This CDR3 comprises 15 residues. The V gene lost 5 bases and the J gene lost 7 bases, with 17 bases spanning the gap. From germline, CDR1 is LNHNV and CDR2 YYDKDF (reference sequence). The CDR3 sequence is CATSPPDTYGEKLFF. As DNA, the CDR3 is TGTGCCACCAGCCCCCCCGACACCTATGGTGAAAAACTGTTTTTT.

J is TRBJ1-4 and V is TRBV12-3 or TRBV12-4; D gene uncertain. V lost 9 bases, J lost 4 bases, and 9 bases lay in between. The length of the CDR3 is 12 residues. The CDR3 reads CASRGINEKLFF. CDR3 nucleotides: TGTGCCAGTCGGGGTATTAATGAAAAACTGTTTTTT.

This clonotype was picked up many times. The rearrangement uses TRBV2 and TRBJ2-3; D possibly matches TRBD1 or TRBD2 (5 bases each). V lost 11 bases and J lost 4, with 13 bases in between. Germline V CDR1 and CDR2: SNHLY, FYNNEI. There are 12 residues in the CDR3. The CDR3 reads CASRGGPDTQYF. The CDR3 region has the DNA TGTGCCTCACGGGGCGGGCCAGATACGCAGTATTTT. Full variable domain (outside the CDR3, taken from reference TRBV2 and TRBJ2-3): EPEVTQTPSHQVTQMGQEVILRCVPISNHLYFYWYRQILGQKVEFLVSFYNNEISEKSEIFDDQFSVERPDGSNFTLKIRSTKLEDSAMYFCASRGGPDTQYFGPGTRLTVL.

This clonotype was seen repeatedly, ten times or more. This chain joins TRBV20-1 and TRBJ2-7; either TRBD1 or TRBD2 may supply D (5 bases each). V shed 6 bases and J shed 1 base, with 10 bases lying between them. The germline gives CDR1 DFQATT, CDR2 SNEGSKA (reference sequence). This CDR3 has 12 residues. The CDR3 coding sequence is TGCAGTGCGAGGGACGGGTCCTACGAGCAGTACTTC. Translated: CSARDGSYEQYF.

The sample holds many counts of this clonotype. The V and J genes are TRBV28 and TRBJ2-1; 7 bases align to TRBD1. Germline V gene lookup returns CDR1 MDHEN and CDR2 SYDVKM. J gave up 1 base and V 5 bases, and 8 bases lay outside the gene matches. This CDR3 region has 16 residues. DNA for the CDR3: TGTGCCAGCAGTCCCAGGGGGAGACAGTCCTACAATGAGCAGTTCTTC. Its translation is CASSPRGRQSYNEQFF.

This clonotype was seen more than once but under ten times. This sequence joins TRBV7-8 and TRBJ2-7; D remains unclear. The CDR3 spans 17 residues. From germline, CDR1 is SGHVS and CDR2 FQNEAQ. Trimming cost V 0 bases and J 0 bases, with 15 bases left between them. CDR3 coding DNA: TGTGCCAGCAGCTTAGCGAGCCTCTCGGCTAGCTCCTACGAGCAGTACTTC. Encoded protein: CASSLASLSASSYEQYF.

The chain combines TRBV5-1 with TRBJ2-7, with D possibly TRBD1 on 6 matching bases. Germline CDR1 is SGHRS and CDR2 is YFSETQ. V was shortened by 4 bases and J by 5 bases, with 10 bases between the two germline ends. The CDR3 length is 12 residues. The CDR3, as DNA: TGCGCCAGCAGCGTAAACAGGGACGAGCAGTACTTC. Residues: CASSVNRDEQYF.